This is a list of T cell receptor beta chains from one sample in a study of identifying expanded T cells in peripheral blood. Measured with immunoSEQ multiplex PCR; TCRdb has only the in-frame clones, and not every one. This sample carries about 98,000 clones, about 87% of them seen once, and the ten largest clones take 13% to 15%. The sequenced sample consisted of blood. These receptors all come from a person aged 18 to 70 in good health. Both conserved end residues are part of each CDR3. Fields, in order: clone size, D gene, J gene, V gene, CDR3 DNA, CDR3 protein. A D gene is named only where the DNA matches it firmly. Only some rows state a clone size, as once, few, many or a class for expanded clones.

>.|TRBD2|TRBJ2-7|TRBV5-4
TGTGCCAGCAGCCCGGGGGGTCAGACCTACGAGCAGTACTTC
CASSPGGQTYEQYF
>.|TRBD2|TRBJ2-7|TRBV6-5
TGTGCCAGCAGCCCCCCGGGGGGGAGGGAGCAGTACTTC
CASSPPGGREQYF
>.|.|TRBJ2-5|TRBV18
TGTGCCAGCTCGCCCACTATGGGGCAACAAGAGACCCAGTACTTC
CASSPTMGQQETQYF
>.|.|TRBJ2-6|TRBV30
TGTGCCTGGCGGATATCTGGGGCCAACGTCCTGACTTTC
CAWRISGANVLTF
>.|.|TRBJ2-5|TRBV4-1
TGCGCCAGCAGCCAAGCAACCTCAGAAGAGACCCAGTACTTC
CASSQATSEETQYF
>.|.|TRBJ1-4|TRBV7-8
TGTGCCAGCAGCTTACTCGCTGCAACTAATGAAAAACTGTTTTTT
CASSLLAATNEKLFF
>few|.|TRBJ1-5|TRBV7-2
TGTGCCAGCAGCTCCGGTGGTTCAGGGGCAAATCAGCCCCAGCATTTT
CASSSGGSGANQPQHF
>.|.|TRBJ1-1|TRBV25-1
TGTGCCAGCACCCGAGGGGGTGAGACTGAAGCTTTCTTT
CASTRGGETEAFF
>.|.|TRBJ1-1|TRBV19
TGTGCCAGTACTGATCAGGGCTACACTGAAGCTTTCTTT
CASTDQGYTEAFF
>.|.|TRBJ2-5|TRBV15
TGTGCCACCAGCAGAGATCGCCTAGGGGAGACCCAGTACTTC
CATSRDRLGETQYF
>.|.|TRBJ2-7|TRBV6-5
TGTGCCAGCAGGGCAGGGGTTTCCTACGAGCAGTACTTC
CASRAGVSYEQYF
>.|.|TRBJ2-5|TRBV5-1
TGCGCCAGCAGCTCCCCTTTGGGGCCCCAAGAGACCCAGTACTTC
CASSSPLGPQETQYF
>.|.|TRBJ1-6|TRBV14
TGTGCCAGCAGCCAAGCTTTTCAGCGGAATTCACCCCTCCACTTT
CASSQAFQRNSPLHF
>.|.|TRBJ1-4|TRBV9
TGTGCCAGCAGCGTAGACCCAACTAATGAAAAACTGTTTTTT
CASSVDPTNEKLFF
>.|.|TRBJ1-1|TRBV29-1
TGCAGCGTTGAAGTCGTAGCCAGCCCTGAAGCTTTCTTT
CSVEVVASPEAFF
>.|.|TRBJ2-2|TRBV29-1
TGCAGCGTTGGTACAGCCGGGGAGCTGTTTTTT
CSVGTAGELFF
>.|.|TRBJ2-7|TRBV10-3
TGTGCCATCAGTCGCTCCTACGAGCAGTACTTC
CAISRSYEQYF
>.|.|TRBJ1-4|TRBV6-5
TGTGCCAGCAGTTACTCGTCCGTAAATGAAAAACTGTTTTTT
CASSYSSVNEKLFF
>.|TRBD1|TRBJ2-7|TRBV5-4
TGTGCCAGCAGCTTGGGTCCCGGGACAGGGGACGACGAGCAGTACTTC
CASSLGPGTGDDEQYF
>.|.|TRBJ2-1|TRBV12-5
TGTGCTAGTGGTTTAGGTGAGGGGCGGGAGCAGTTCTTC
CASGLGEGREQFF
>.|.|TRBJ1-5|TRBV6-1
TGTGCCAGCAGCCCATTGGAGACAGCGGCCCAGCATTTT
CASSPLETAAQHF
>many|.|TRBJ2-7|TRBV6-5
TGTGCCAGCAGCCCCGACAGGACCTCCTACGAGCAGTACTTC
CASSPDRTSYEQYF
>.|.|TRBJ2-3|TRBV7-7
TGTGCCAGCAGCACTGACTTGCTAGATACGCAGTATTTT
CASSTDLLDTQYF
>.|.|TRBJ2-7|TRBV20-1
TGCAGTGCTAGAGCCGGGTACGAGCAGTACTTC
CSARAGYEQYF
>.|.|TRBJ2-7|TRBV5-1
TGCGCCAGCAGCTTGGGCCCCCCCAGGGGCGAGCAGTACTTC
CASSLGPPRGEQYF
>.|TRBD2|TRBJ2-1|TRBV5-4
TGTGCCAGCAGCTTGGTGACTAGCGGATACAATGAGCAGTTCTTC
CASSLVTSGYNEQFF
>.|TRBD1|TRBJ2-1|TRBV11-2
TGTGCCAGCAGCTTAGGAGGGACAGGGGGATACAATGAGCAGTTCTTC
CASSLGGTGGYNEQFF
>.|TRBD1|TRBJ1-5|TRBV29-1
TGCAGCGCCCAGGGGGCGGGTCAGCCCCAGCATTTT
CSAQGAGQPQHF
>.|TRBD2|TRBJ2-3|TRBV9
TGTGCCAGCAGCGTTGGCGGGGGTACTTTAAAGACAGATACGCAGTATTTT
CASSVGGGTLKTDTQYF
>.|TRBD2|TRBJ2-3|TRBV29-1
TGCAGCGTTGAAGATGGGCCGGGAGGGGGGACAGATACGCAGTATTTT
CSVEDGPGGGTDTQYF
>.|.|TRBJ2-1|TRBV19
TGTGCCAGTAGTATTTCGCCAGGGGGGAACAATGAGCAGTTCTTC
CASSISPGGNNEQFF
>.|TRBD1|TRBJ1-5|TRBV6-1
TGTGCCAGCAGTGAAATTTCAGGGGGCAGCAATCAGCCCCAGCATTTT
CASSEISGGSNQPQHF